This T cell receptor beta chain was recorded in a study of CD8+ T cells in alopecia areata. Study-level information: Patients received oral tofacitinib, 5 to 10 mg twice daily, for moderate-to-severe alopecia areata. General observations from the study: Greater clonality was observed in lesional scalp samples, especially alopecia totalis/universalis, versus normal scalp.

There are a few counts of this clone. As yet, its antigen is unknown. The CDR3 is 17 residues long. Germline values: CDR1 SNHLY, CDR2 FYNNEI. Trimming cost V 7 bases and J 0 bases, with 21 bases left between them. cDNA prepared by RNA extraction and subsequent reverse transcription served as the template for sequencing. Repertoires were generated with immunoSEQ multiplex PCR, while TCRdb's copy carries only in-frame clones and drops some. The sample holds under 250,000 clones, about three fifths seen once. As for treatment: oral pan-JAK inhibitor, 5-10 mg twice daily. The TCR was taken from a human donor with alopecia areata. Sequences were derived from CD4+ T cells sorted from blood, sampled at week 4, from a patient treated with tofacitinib. The chain recombines TRBV2 with TRBJ1-2; D perhaps matches TRBD1 (5 bases). CDR3 DNA sequence: TGTGCCAGCACGGTTGAACGCGGGGCCGTACCTAACTATGGCTACACCTTC. This sequence encodes CASTVERGAVPNYGYTF.